The next 27 T cell receptor beta chains were all read from a single sample in a study of blood T cell repertoires in COVID-19. Some clones are missing from TCRdb's copy, which holds only in-frame ones; the method was immunoSEQ multiplex PCR. This table holds roughly 260,000 clones, 87% found once. Material: peripheral blood. The receptor set was obtained from a woman between 50 and 59 years old who had recovered from COVID-19.

The CDR3 DNA follows: TGTGCCAGCAGCCACATAGCGGGGACTAGCACAGATACGCAGTATTTT. This gives the protein CASSHIAGTSTDTQYF. The chain recombines TRBV3-1 (or the pseudogene TRBV3-2) with TRBJ2-3, with 8 bases matching TRBD2. This CDR3 region has 16 residues. V shed 3 bases, J shed 0 bases, and the junction held 5 bases outside the gene matches. Germline V gene sequence: CDR1 LGHDT, CDR2 YNNKEL (reference sequence).

The rearrangement joins TRBV4-1 to TRBJ2-3; TRBD2 might be the D (5 bases). The CDR3 runs to 16 residues. V dropped 6 bases and J dropped 2 bases, with 18 bases sitting between them. The germline V gene encodes CDR1 MGHRA and CDR2 YSYEKL. The CDR3 loop is CASRDRDRTFTDTQYF. DNA of the CDR3: TGCGCCAGCAGGGACCGGGATCGGACTTTCACAGATACGCAGTATTTT.

The chain joins TRBV11-3 to TRBJ2-7; 9 bases agree with TRBD1. The CDR3 has 14 residues. V was pared by 4 bases and J by 0 bases, with 1 base of the junction left unmatched. Germline V gives CDR1 SGHNT, CDR2 YENEEA. The CDR3 DNA follows: TGTGCCAGCAGCTCGACAGGGGGCTCCTACGAGCAGTACTTC. This gives the protein CASSSTGGSYEQYF.

The chain employs TRBV2 and TRBJ2-5; 9 bases are a match to TRBD2. The V gene's germline CDR1 is SNHLY and CDR2 FYNNEI. V lost 4 bases and J lost 5; bases outside the gene matches: 5. This CDR3 is 14 amino acids long. The DNA of the CDR3 is TGTGCCAGCAGTGCGGGACTAGCCCAGGAGACCCAGTACTTC. This gives the protein CASSAGLAQETQYF.

This chain joins TRBV6-5 and TRBJ1-2; a weak D match, TRBD1 (5 bases). The germline gives CDR1 MNHEY, CDR2 SVGAGI. Trimming pared 5 bases from V and 4 bases from J, leaving 11 bases between. The CDR3 has 13 amino acids. In DNA, the CDR3 is TGTGCCAGCAGTATTCAGGGCTTCTATGGCTACACCTTC. Protein product: CASSIQGFYGYTF.

The chain has TRBV5-4 and TRBJ2-5; D is undetermined. This CDR3 has 13 amino acids. The V and J ends lost 0 bases and 2 bases respectively, with 5 bases between them. From germline, CDR1 is SGHNT and CDR2 YYREEE (reference sequence). The CDR3 DNA follows: TGTGCCAGCAGCTTGGCTATTCAAGAGACCCAGTACTTC. The encoded protein is CASSLAIQETQYF.

This clone is a singleton in its sample. The V gene is TRBV7-2, the J gene TRBJ1-2, with TRBD1 matching over 8 bases. J lost 7 bases, V lost 5 bases, and 9 bases had no gene match. CDR3 length: 14 residues. Germline lookup yields CDR1 SGHTA and CDR2 FQGNSA. The CDR3 DNA is TGTGCCAGCAGCCCTCAGGGGGCACCGAGTGGCTACACCTTC. The encoded protein is CASSPQGAPSGYTF.

CDR3 sequence (DNA): TGCGCCAGCAGCCAAGCTCCCAGGGGTTACGAGCAGTACTTC. Translating gives CASSQAPRGYEQYF. This rearrangement joins TRBV4-3 to TRBJ2-7; possible D gene TRBD1, 6 bases. The germline V gene has CDR1 LGHNA and CDR2 YSLEER. The length of the CDR3 is 14 residues. The ends were cut back, 1 base at V and 4 bases at J, with 11 bases in the middle.

The chain combines TRBV7-9 with TRBJ1-2; a possible D gene is TRBD1 (5 bases). Germline values: CDR1 SEHNR, CDR2 FQNEAQ (reference sequence). The CDR3 consists of 16 residues. Between the trimmed V and J ends, which lost 0 bases and 3 bases, there was a span of 14 bases. The DNA for the CDR3 is TGTGCCAGCAGCTTAGCAAAGGGGTTCAGGGACTATGGCTACACCTTC. Amino acids: CASSLAKGFRDYGYTF. The whole variable domain, filled in from reference TRBV7-9 and TRBJ1-2, reads DTGVSQNPRHKITKRGQNVTFRCDPISEHNRLYWYRQTLGQGPEFLTYFQNEAQLEKSRLLSDRFSAERPKGSFSTLEIQRTEQGDSAMYLCASSLAKGFRDYGYTFGSGTRLTVV.

This rearrangement joins TRBV4-3 to TRBJ1-2; unclear D gene. Trimming removed 4 bases at V and 5 bases at J, with 11 bases between. CDR3 length equals 13 residues. CDR1 LGHNA and CDR2 YSLEER come from the germline V gene. DNA of the CDR3: TGCGCCAGCAGCCGTGGATCGGGATATGGCTACACCTTC. This gives the protein CASSRGSGYGYTF.

The V gene is TRBV7-3, the J gene TRBJ1-1, with D unclear. V lost 5 bases to trimming and J lost 1 base, with 14 bases between them. The CDR3 length is 15 residues. Per germline, CDR1 SGHTA and CDR2 FQGTGA. The CDR3 region is CASSPLRTSNTEAFF. The CDR3 DNA reads as TGTGCCAGCAGCCCCCTCAGGACTTCGAACACTGAAGCTTTCTTT.

The gene calls are TRBV6-2 or TRBV6-3 and TRBJ1-2; 12 nucleotides align to TRBD1. This CDR3 spans 15 amino acids. V was clipped by 4 bases and J by 7 bases; unmatched bases: 7. CDR1 and CDR2 (germline): MNHEY, SVGEGT. As DNA, the CDR3 is TGTGCCAGCAGTTCCTTGGGACAGGGGGCTACTGGCTACACCTTC. It is translated as CASSSLGQGATGYTF.

This rearrangement joins TRBV29-1 to TRBJ2-1; no reliable D call. The CDR3 totals 15 residues. V was pared by 1 base and J by 1 base, with 11 bases between. Germline assignment: CDR1 SQVTM and CDR2 ANQGSEA. The CDR3 sequence: CSVEGATTSYNEQFF. In DNA form, the CDR3 reads TGCAGCGTTGAAGGAGCGACGACTTCCTACAATGAGCAGTTCTTC.

The chain has TRBV5-1 and TRBJ2-3, with TRBD2 matching over 10 bases. With 4 bases clipped from V and 3 bases from J, the junction kept 5 bases outside the gene matches. This CDR3 has 15 residues. Per the germline V gene, CDR1 is SGHRS and CDR2 is YFSETQ. CDR3 in amino acids: CASSPPGLATDTQYF. The CDR3 DNA sequence: TGCGCCAGCAGCCCCCCGGGACTAGCGACAGATACGCAGTATTTT.

This chain uses TRBV25-1 with TRBJ1-6, with no clear D. Germline V CDR1 and CDR2: MGHDK, SYGVNS. The ends were cut back, 4 bases at V and 4 bases at J, with 2 bases in the middle. CDR3 size: 12 residues. CDR3 nucleotides: TGTGCCAGCAGTGTATATAATTCACCCCTCCACTTT. Encoded protein: CASSVYNSPLHF.

The chain couples TRBV5-1 to TRBJ2-1, with 7 bases lining up with TRBD2. With V trimmed by 4 bases and J by 5 bases, 9 bases remained unmatched. Germline V CDR1 and CDR2: SGHRS, YFSETQ. CDR3 length equals 15 residues. CDR3 residues: CASSPGLTRDNEQFF. The CDR3 coding sequence is TGCGCCAGCAGCCCGGGACTAACTAGGGACAATGAGCAGTTCTTC.

This chain links TRBV29-1 with TRBJ2-7, with 9 bases lining up with TRBD2. Losses at the gene ends were 3 bases for V and 6 bases for J; bases not matched to a gene: 6. CDR3 length: 13 residues. Per germline, CDR1 SQVTM and CDR2 ANQGSEA. DNA for the CDR3: TGCAGCGTTGAGCCTAGCGGGACCTCCGAGCAGTACTTC. Protein sequence: CSVEPSGTSEQYF.

The gene calls are TRBV7-9 and TRBJ2-1, with 8 bases identical to TRBD2. CDR3 length equals 14 residues. The V gene end was trimmed by 5 bases and the J gene end by 9 bases; junction bases not matched to a gene: 9. CDR1 and CDR2 (germline): SEHNR, FQNEAQ (reference sequence). The CDR3: CASSPLAGGSEQFF. CDR3 sequence (DNA): TGTGCCAGCAGCCCCTTGGCGGGGGGATCTGAGCAGTTCTTC.

The V and J genes are TRBV30 and TRBJ2-1, with 7 bases aligning to TRBD1. This CDR3 comprises 14 residues. Trimming removed 3 bases from V and 7 bases from J; junction bases left unmatched: 9. Germline V gene lookup returns CDR1 GTSNPN and CDR2 SVGIG (reference sequence). This chain's CDR3 is CAWRRRGGRNEQFF. The CDR3, as DNA: TGTGCCTGGAGGCGGAGAGGGGGCCGGAATGAGCAGTTCTTC.

The genes are TRBV29-1 and TRBJ1-1; D is perhaps TRBD1 (6 bases). This CDR3 region has 15 residues. Trimming took 2 bases from V and 2 from J, leaving 15 bases between them. Germline CDR1 SQVTM, CDR2 ANQGSEA. CDR3 amino acids: CSVEQGWGLNTEAFF. In nucleotides, the CDR3 is TGCAGCGTTGAACAGGGGTGGGGCTTAAACACTGAAGCTTTCTTT.

This rearrangement joins TRBV9 to TRBJ1-2; a possible D gene is TRBD1 (6 bases). The CDR3 loop spans 13 amino acids. Germline CDR1 and CDR2: SGDLS and YYNGEE. V lost 3 bases and J 1 base, leaving 7 bases between the germline ends. The CDR3 bases are TGTGCCAGCAGCGCAGGGGTTAACTATGGCTACACCTTC. Protein sequence: CASSAGVNYGYTF.

The chain employs TRBV7-9 and TRBJ2-1; D may be TRBD2 (5 bases). In germline, CDR1 is SEHNR, CDR2 FQNEAQ (reference sequence). The CDR3 is 15 amino acids. V gave up 6 bases and J gave up 8 bases, with 20 bases separating them. In DNA, the CDR3 is TGTGCCAGCAGATCCGCCCGGGGTGATGGCCATGAGCAGTTCTTC. Residues: CASRSARGDGHEQFF.

In its sample, this clone was seen a few times. The V and J genes are TRBV6-1 and TRBJ2-7; TRBD1 matches at 7 bases. Germline V gene lookup returns CDR1 MNHNS and CDR2 SASEGT. The trim removed 0 bases at V and 3 bases at J, leaving 2 bases unmatched. This CDR3 is 14 amino acids long. DNA for the CDR3: TGTGCCAGCAGTGAAGCGGGACAGTTCTACGAGCAGTACTTC. This codes for CASSEAGQFYEQYF.

In DNA form, the CDR3 reads TGCAGCTCAAAAAAGTGGCGGGAGGGAGATACGCAGTATTTT. Residues: CSSKKWREGDTQYF. The V gene is TRBV29-1, the J gene TRBJ2-3, with TRBD2 matching over 9 bases. The CDR3 length is 14 residues. J lost 5 bases, V lost 8 bases, and 11 bases had no gene match. The germline V gene has CDR1 SQVTM and CDR2 ANQGSEA.

DNA of the CDR3: TGTGCCAGTAGCCCGCGGAGGGACAGGAGGAACACTGAAGCTTTCTTT. Translation: CASSPRRDRRNTEAFF. The V and J genes are TRBV19 and TRBJ1-1, with 8 bases matching TRBD1. The J segment lost 1 base and the V segment lost 6 bases, leaving 10 bases of the junction unmatched. The CDR3 length is 16 residues. CDR1 is LNHDA and CDR2 is SQIVND in the germline V gene (reference sequence).

The V call is TRBV7-2, the J call TRBJ2-1, with no clear D. The CDR3 runs to 13 residues. Germline lookup yields CDR1 SGHTA and CDR2 FQGNSA. Trimming cost V 1 base and J 6 bases, with 7 bases left between them. CDR3 DNA sequence: TGTGCCAGCAGCTTAGGAGGCTCCAATGAGCAGTTCTTC. It codes for CASSLGGSNEQFF.

In regard to this clone: This specimen includes other DNA sequences encoding the same CDR3. The chain joins TRBV20-1 to TRBJ1-2, with D uncertain. The germline V gene encodes CDR1 DFQATT and CDR2 SNEGSKA (reference sequence). Trimming removed 6 bases at V and 8 bases at J, with 7 bases between. This CDR3 is built from 9 residues. The CDR3 is CSAPGGYTF. The DNA of the CDR3 is TGCAGTGCCCCAGGAGGCTACACCTTC.